One sample yielded the 19 T cell receptor beta chains listed below, sequenced in a study of blood T cell repertoires in COVID-19. Measured with immunoSEQ multiplex PCR; TCRdb has only the in-frame clones, and not every one. Among around 190,000 clones, 80% to 90% were seen once, and the ten largest hold less than 15%. The material sequenced was peripheral blood. These receptors were obtained from a human donor in a cohort sampled during active COVID-19.

This clone appeared a single time. The CDR3 reads CASSLPSTGTHGYTF. In DNA, the CDR3 is TGCGCCAGCAGCTTGCCCTCGACAGGGACCCATGGCTACACCTTC. The chain employs TRBV5-1 and TRBJ1-2; TRBD1 aligns across 7 bases. CDR1 SGHRS and CDR2 YFSETQ come from the germline V gene. The CDR3 totals 15 residues. Unmatched junction bases numbered 9, after V lost 1 base and J lost 6 bases.

The chain joins TRBV7-9 to TRBJ2-4; D perhaps matches TRBD2 (6 bases). This CDR3 has 16 residues. V gave up 1 base and J gave up 3 bases, with 13 bases separating them. The germline V gene encodes CDR1 SEHNR and CDR2 FQNEAQ (reference sequence). The CDR3 protein is CASSLVGGAVKNIQYF. Written as DNA, the CDR3 is TGTGCCAGCAGCTTAGTGGGAGGAGCGGTCAAAAACATTCAGTACTTC.

V gene TRBV29-1 combines with J gene TRBJ2-7, with a weak D call TRBD1 (5 bases). The CDR3 has 13 amino acids. Germline CDR1 and CDR2: SQVTM and ANQGSEA. V was clipped by 6 bases and J by 2 bases, with 14 bases between them. In DNA, the CDR3 is TGCAGCGTGGCGCACAGGCTAGCCTACGAGCAGTACTTC. Amino acid sequence: CSVAHRLAYEQYF.

The rearrangement links TRBV6-6 to TRBJ2-3, with TRBD2 matching 7 bases. The germline gives CDR1 MNHNY, CDR2 SVGAGI (reference sequence). The CDR3 spans 15 residues. The junction had 9 bases not matched to a gene; V was cut back by 5 bases and J by 4 bases. CDR3: CASSQGAGWADTQYF. The CDR3 region has the DNA TGTGCCAGCAGTCAGGGAGCGGGATGGGCAGATACGCAGTATTTT.

This chain links TRBV6-1 with TRBJ1-1; no definite D call. CDR1 and CDR2 (germline): MNHNS, SASEGT. CDR3 length equals 10 residues. Trimming shortened V by 2 bases and J by 14 bases, and 9 bases separated the two germline ends. In DNA form, the CDR3 reads TGTGCCAGCAGTGAATGGCGGTACTTCTTT. Translating it yields CASSEWRYFF.

The chain employs TRBV2 and TRBJ1-2, with TRBD1 matching over 7 bases. With 5 bases clipped from V and 1 base from J, the junction kept 10 bases outside the gene matches. From germline, CDR1 is SNHLY and CDR2 FYNNEI. The CDR3 contains 16 residues. The CDR3 coding sequence is TGTGCCAGCAGTTCCCCAGACAGGGAGATTAACTATGGCTACACCTTC. It codes for CASSSPDREINYGYTF. Full variable domain (outside the CDR3, taken from reference TRBV2 and TRBJ1-2): EPEVTQTPSHQVTQMGQEVILRCVPISNHLYFYWYRQILGQKVEFLVSFYNNEISEKSEIFDDQFSVERPDGSNFTLKIRSTKLEDSAMYFCASSSPDREINYGYTFGSGTRLTVV.

The V gene is TRBV10-3, the J gene TRBJ2-5; 10 bases align to TRBD1. The ends lost 6 bases at V and 1 base at J; junction bases unmatched: 8. The germline V gene has CDR1 ENHRY and CDR2 SYGVKD. The CDR3 contains 16 residues. CDR3 loop: CAISAGTGAFQETQYF. The CDR3 region has the DNA TGTGCCATCAGCGCCGGGACAGGGGCCTTCCAAGAGACCCAGTACTTC.

The chain employs TRBV30 and TRBJ1-3; D is possibly TRBD1 (5 bases). The CDR3 length is 14 residues. CDR1 and CDR2 (germline): GTSNPN, SVGIG (reference sequence). Between the trimmed V and J ends, which lost 0 bases and 6 bases, there was a span of 12 bases. The CDR3 here is CAWSVGGLANTIYF. The CDR3 coding sequence is TGTGCCTGGAGTGTGGGGGGTTTGGCAAACACCATATATTTT.

This clone has a single count. The genes are TRBV21-1 and TRBJ2-7; TRBD1, as called in the table, went unchecked against the DNA. TRBV21-1 is designated a pseudogene. The CDR3 sequence is 13 residues long. The CDR3 bases are TGTGCCAGCAGCACTCAGGGGATGGGGGAGCAGTACTTC. This codes for CASSTQGMGEQYF.

The chain recombines TRBV29-1 with TRBJ1-6, with 7 bases that match TRBD1. Germline CDR1 reads SQVTM; CDR2 reads ANQGSEA. V was pared by 7 bases and J by 3 bases, with 3 bases of the junction left unmatched. The CDR3 is 13 amino acids. CDR3 in amino acids: CSARTGYNSPLHF. The CDR3 region has the DNA TGCAGCGCCAGGACAGGCTATAATTCACCCCTCCACTTT.

The chain recombines TRBV18 with TRBJ2-3; 7 nucleotides match TRBD1. V lost 1 base to trimming and J lost 4 bases; unmatched junction nucleotides: 8. CDR1 is KGHSH and CDR2 is LQKENI in the germline V gene. The CDR3 contains 16 residues. The DNA for the CDR3 is TGTGCCAGCTCACCACGAACCAGGGGGAAGGCAGATACGCAGTATTTT. This gives the protein CASSPRTRGKADTQYF. Full variable domain (remainder filled in from reference TRBV18 and TRBJ2-3): NAGVMQNPRHLVRRRGQEARLRCSPMKGHSHVYWYRQLPEEGLKFMVYLQKENIIDESGMPKERFSAEFPKEGPSILRIQQVVRGDSAAYFCASSPRTRGKADTQYFGPGTRLTVL.

The chain uses TRBV9 and TRBJ1-4; D remains ambiguous. CDR1 and CDR2 (germline): SGDLS, YYNGEE. The V end lost 0 bases, the J end lost 7 bases, and 10 bases lay between the germline ends. The CDR3 has 14 amino acids. CDR3 region: CASSVGALPEKLFF. DNA of the CDR3: TGTGCCAGCAGCGTAGGGGCTCTTCCTGAAAAACTGTTTTTT.

V gene TRBV28 combines with J gene TRBJ1-1, with 7 nucleotides matching TRBD1. The length of the CDR3 is 14 residues. The ends lost 5 bases at V and 0 bases at J; junction bases unmatched: 3. Germline CDR1 is MDHEN and CDR2 is SYDVKM. The DNA of the CDR3 is TGTGCCAGCAGTAAACAGGGGCTGAACACTGAAGCTTTCTTT. It yields the protein CASSKQGLNTEAFF.

The chain joins TRBV4-1 to TRBJ1-5; 7 bases match TRBD1. Germline CDR1 and CDR2: MGHRA and YSYEKL. The trim removed 6 bases at V and 1 base at J, leaving 6 bases unmatched. The CDR3 has 15 residues. The CDR3 nucleotides are TGCGCCAGCAGTCAGACAGGGCTGAGCAATCAGCCCCAGCATTTT. This sequence encodes CASSQTGLSNQPQHF.

This clone was observed a few times. This chain links TRBV5-4 with TRBJ1-2, with TRBD1 matching 7 bases. Germline V gene data show CDR1 as SGHNT and CDR2 as YYREEE (reference sequence). The CDR3 consists of 14 residues. The V segment lost 3 bases and the J segment 4 bases; nucleotides outside the gene matches: 6. This CDR3 reads CASSSKTGVYGYTF. CDR3 DNA: TGTGCCAGCAGCTCAAAAACAGGGGTCTATGGCTACACCTTC.

V is TRBV5-6 and J is TRBJ1-2, with D possibly TRBD1 on 5 matching bases. V lost 0 bases, J lost 4 bases, and 10 bases lay in between. There are 14 residues in the CDR3. Germline CDR1 reads SGHDT; CDR2 reads YYEEEE. The DNA of the CDR3 is TGTGCCAGCAGCTTGGAGACAGTCCGCTATGGCTACACCTTC. Its protein is CASSLETVRYGYTF.

The genes are TRBV28 and TRBJ2-7, with TRBD2 identical over 9 bases. J gave up 3 bases and V 4 bases, and 10 bases lay outside the gene matches. The length of the CDR3 is 16 residues. Per the germline V gene, CDR1 is MDHEN and CDR2 is SYDVKM. The CDR3: CASSSNIAGAHYEQYF. The CDR3 DNA sequence: TGTGCCAGCAGTTCCAACATAGCGGGAGCCCACTACGAGCAGTACTTC. The whole variable domain, remainder taken from reference TRBV28 and TRBJ2-7, is DVKVTQSSRYLVKRTGEKVFLECVQDMDHENMFWYRQDPGLGLRLIYFSYDVKMKEKGDIPEGYSVSREKKERFSLILESASTNQTSMYLCASSSNIAGAHYEQYFGPGTRLTVT.

The chain employs TRBV30 and TRBJ2-7; a possible D gene is TRBD2 (6 bases). The length of the CDR3 is 14 residues. The germline V and J ends were trimmed by 3 bases and 0 bases, with 12 bases remaining between them. Germline-derived CDR1 and CDR2 are GTSNPN and SVGIG (reference sequence). The CDR3 loop reads CAWRRRGDSYEQYF. In DNA, the CDR3 is TGTGCCTGGAGAAGGCGGGGAGACTCCTACGAGCAGTACTTC.

J is TRBJ2-7 and V is TRBV19; 7 nucleotides agree with TRBD1. The V gene end was trimmed by 3 bases and the J gene end by 3 bases; junction bases not matched to a gene: 2. Germline V gene sequence: CDR1 LNHDA, CDR2 SQIVND (reference sequence). The CDR3 consists of 13 residues. The CDR3 here is CASSIGTDYEQYF. CDR3 bases: TGTGCCAGTAGTATTGGGACAGACTACGAGCAGTACTTC.